Listed below are T cell receptor beta chains from one sample, sequenced in a study of Ad26.COV2.S vaccination and SARS-CoV-2 variants. Repertoires were generated with immunoSEQ multiplex PCR, while TCRdb's copy carries only in-frame clones and drops some. This table has hundreds of thousands of clones, approximately 86% appearing once. Sequenced material: peripheral blood, taken in a trial of Ad26.COV2.S vaccine versus placebo. The receptor source for this set is a person aged 18 to 65 who received the Ad26.COV2.S COVID-19 vaccine or a placebo. The CDR3 runs from the conserved cysteine through the conserved F or W. The order of the fields is V gene, clone size, D gene, J gene, CDR3 protein, CDR3 DNA. A D gene is named only where the DNA matches it firmly. Part of the rows lack a size; the others show once, few, many or a class for expanded clones.

v_gene: TRBV27; abundance: .; d_gene: TRBD2; j_gene: TRBJ2-1; CDR3aa: CASSLSPSGSFSYNEQFF; CDR3nt: TGTGCCAGCAGTTTATCGCCCAGCGGGAGTTTCTCCTACAATGAGCAGTTCTTC
v_gene: TRBV14; abundance: .; d_gene: .; j_gene: TRBJ2-7; CDR3aa: CASSQGGYEQYF; CDR3nt: TGTGCCAGCAGCCAAGGGGGGTACGAGCAGTACTTC
v_gene: TRBV11-2; abundance: .; d_gene: TRBD2; j_gene: TRBJ2-7; CDR3aa: CASSLALVAGGYEQYF; CDR3nt: TGTGCCAGCAGCTTAGCTCTGGTAGCGGGGGGCTACGAGCAGTACTTC
v_gene: TRBV7-2; abundance: .; d_gene: .; j_gene: TRBJ1-2; CDR3aa: CASSLGGQYRYTF; CDR3nt: TGTGCCAGCAGCTTGGGGGGGCAATATCGCTACACCTTC
v_gene: TRBV11-3; abundance: .; d_gene: TRBD1; j_gene: TRBJ1-4; CDR3aa: CASSQTGGPNEKLFF; CDR3nt: TGTGCCAGCAGCCAAACAGGGGGTCCTAATGAAAAACTGTTTTTT
v_gene: TRBV4-2; abundance: few; d_gene: TRBD2; j_gene: TRBJ2-7; CDR3aa: CASSQLTSGLYEQYF; CDR3nt: TGTGCCAGCAGCCAATTGACTAGCGGCCTCTACGAGCAGTACTTC
v_gene: TRBV6-2/TRBV6-3; abundance: .; d_gene: .; j_gene: TRBJ2-7; CDR3aa: CASSPTGFQYF; CDR3nt: TGTGCCAGCAGCCCGACAGGTTTTCAGTACTTC
v_gene: TRBV6-6; abundance: .; d_gene: .; j_gene: TRBJ2-1; CDR3aa: CASTHGGADEQFF; CDR3nt: TGTGCCAGCACCCACGGCGGGGCCGATGAGCAGTTCTTC
v_gene: TRBV10-3; abundance: .; d_gene: .; j_gene: TRBJ2-7; CDR3aa: CAISESGEQYF; CDR3nt: TGTGCCATCAGTGAGTCAGGCGAGCAGTACTTC
v_gene: TRBV3-1/TRBV3-2; abundance: .; d_gene: .; j_gene: TRBJ2-5; CDR3aa: CASSQSYETQYF; CDR3nt: TGTGCCAGCAGCCAAAGTTATGAGACCCAGTACTTC
v_gene: TRBV19; abundance: .; d_gene: TRBD1; j_gene: TRBJ2-7; CDR3aa: CASSISKGAHYEQYF; CDR3nt: TGTGCCAGTAGTATATCAAAGGGGGCGCACTACGAGCAGTACTTC
v_gene: TRBV7-2; abundance: few; d_gene: .; j_gene: TRBJ2-2; CDR3aa: CASSLGYGTDELFF; CDR3nt: TGTGCCAGCAGCTTGGGGTACGGGACTGACGAGCTGTTTTTT
v_gene: TRBV19; abundance: .; d_gene: TRBD2; j_gene: TRBJ2-1; CDR3aa: CASSNGASGDNEQFF; CDR3nt: TGTGCCAGTAGTAACGGAGCTAGCGGGGACAATGAGCAGTTCTTC
v_gene: TRBV7-3; abundance: .; d_gene: .; j_gene: TRBJ2-3; CDR3aa: CASSPYRDSRGRDTQYF; CDR3nt: TGTGCCAGCAGCCCCTACCGGGACTCCAGGGGACGGGATACGCAGTATTTT
v_gene: TRBV2; abundance: .; d_gene: .; j_gene: TRBJ1-2; CDR3aa: CASRPGIQENYGYTF; CDR3nt: TGTGCCAGCAGGCCGGGGATTCAAGAAAACTATGGCTACACCTTC
v_gene: TRBV7-9; abundance: .; d_gene: .; j_gene: TRBJ2-7; CDR3aa: CASSLRDGYEQYF; CDR3nt: TGTGCCAGCAGCCTCCGGGACGGCTACGAGCAGTACTTC
v_gene: TRBV19; abundance: .; d_gene: TRBD2; j_gene: TRBJ2-7; CDR3aa: CASSLRPKTSGRPITYEQYF; CDR3nt: TGTGCCAGTAGTCTCCGACCAAAAACTAGCGGGAGACCCATCACCTACGAGCAGTACTTC
v_gene: TRBV4-1; abundance: .; d_gene: .; j_gene: TRBJ1-2; CDR3aa: CASSQDRDNYGYTF; CDR3nt: TGCGCCAGCAGCCAAGACCGGGACAACTATGGCTACACCTTC
v_gene: TRBV28; abundance: .; d_gene: TRBD2; j_gene: TRBJ2-1; CDR3aa: CASTRAGRDEQFF; CDR3nt: TGTGCCAGCACCCGCGCGGGGAGGGATGAGCAGTTCTTC
v_gene: TRBV4-3; abundance: .; d_gene: TRBD1; j_gene: TRBJ1-1; CDR3aa: CASSQDGDRGMYYTEAFF; CDR3nt: TGCGCCAGCAGCCAAGATGGGGACAGGGGGATGTATTACACTGAAGCTTTCTTT